This record looks at one T cell receptor beta chain sequence and its context. Its antigen is currently unknown. Germline is not matched at one junction end, which may reflect a read error. This specimen belongs to a study of T cells after yellow fever vaccination. Overall study: Preparation used SMART-Seq v4 Ultra Low Input for the low-cell-number fractions. Study-level results: Sorted repertoires could include abundant contaminating clonotypes from bulk cells. Reappearance after the booster was observed for most primary-vaccination clones (around 95% CD4, around 90% CD8).

Generation of TCR cDNA used 5'RACE template switching (which added a universal primer site and UMIs). TCRdb redid the calling of the 5' RACE reads with MiXCR, one entry per CDR3 protein. The sample has a few hundred thousand distinct CDR3 sequences; 17% are singletons. The CDR3 loop spans 18 amino acids. The V gene's germline CDR1 is MGHRA and CDR2 YSYEKL. The sequencing here drew on PBMCs, taken 5 days after the first yellow fever vaccination. The receptor comes from a man between 18 and 35 years old who received the YFV17D yellow fever vaccine. This chain joins TRBV4-1 and TRBJ2-1; TRBD1 aligns across 9 bases. CDR3 in amino acids: CASCQAYGYPGQGNEQFF. The CDR3 bases are TGCGCCAGCTGCCAGGCTTATGGTTATCCGGGACAGGGAAATGAGCAGTTCTTC.